The entry that follows covers one T cell receptor (beta chain) sequence. The sample comes from a study of technical replicates of blood from a handful of donors. Trimming took off 3 bases at V and 1 base at J, with 10 bases between the two ends. Germline CDR1 is SGHNT and CDR2 is YYREEE (reference sequence). CDR3 size: 14 residues. Data came from immunoSEQ multiplex PCR; TCRdb stores just in-frame clones and leaves some out. The table shows about 90,000 clones, with just under 95% occurring only once. Material for sequencing was T cells isolated from PBMCs. The chain links TRBV5-4 to TRBJ1-1, with D hard to call. The clonotype originates from a human donor in good health. The CDR3 nucleotides are TGTGCCAGCAGCTACGGACTCCAGAACACTGAAGCTTTCTTT. Its protein product is CASSYGLQNTEAFF.